This T cell receptor (beta chain) was sequenced during a study of blood T cell repertoires in COVID-19. Study summary: There were acute and convalescent COVID-19 samples, and they came from the United States, Italy and Spain. Nucleic acid was either cDNA or gDNA, and it came from T cells, B-cell-depleted T cells, or PBMCs.

Original processing methods: For nucleated cells, counts were estimated from reference gene primer amplification. Sequencing used immunoSEQ multiplex PCR; TCRdb keeps in-frame clones, though not all of them. The D gene and trimming were derived from the DNA, and the V and J assignments and clone size from that table. The table records about 100,000 clones, roughly 86% of them present only once. Germline assignment: CDR1 KGHSH and CDR2 LQKENI. The CDR3 is made up of 15 amino acids. Trimming removed 3 bases at V and 4 bases at J, with 15 bases between. The receptor was derived from a man aged 45-65 years with active or convalescent COVID-19. The material sequenced was peripheral blood. V usage is TRBV18 and J usage is TRBJ1-1; D is uncertain. The CDR3 DNA is TGTGCCAGCTCACCTCGGGGTGCCCGAACCACTGAAGCTTTCTTT. Translation gives CASSPRGARTTEAFF.